The 21 T cell receptor beta chains given below trace back to one sample, sequenced in a study of blood T cell repertoires in COVID-19. Repertoires were generated with immunoSEQ multiplex PCR, while TCRdb's copy carries only in-frame clones and drops some. The sample yields some 65,000 clones, less than 95% seen once. The sequencing sample was made of peripheral blood. The receptors here all came from a man aged 45-65 years with COVID-19, enrolled during active disease.

The chain has TRBV6-4 and TRBJ2-3, with TRBD1 matching 7 bases. This CDR3 is built from 15 residues. Germline loops: CDR1 MRHNA, CDR2 SNTAGT. Unmatched junction bases numbered 10, after V lost 6 bases and J lost 4 bases. The DNA for the CDR3 is TGTGCCAGCAGAGCACGACAGGGACAGTCAGATACGCAGTATTTT. It specifies CASRARQGQSDTQYF.

The J gene is TRBJ2-1, the V gene TRBV2; 10 bases are a match to TRBD2. There are 15 residues in the CDR3. With 2 bases clipped from V and 6 bases from J, the junction kept 4 bases outside the gene matches. The germline gives CDR1 SNHLY, CDR2 FYNNEI. DNA for the CDR3: TGTGCCAGCAGTGAAAGCGGGAGGGCCTCCAATGAGCAGTTCTTC. Translated, it gives CASSESGRASNEQFF.

The V and J genes are TRBV18 and TRBJ1-1; D not certain. Germline V gene data show CDR1 as KGHSH and CDR2 as LQKENI. V lost 4 bases, J lost 0 bases, and 15 bases lay in between. This CDR3 is built from 16 residues. In DNA, the CDR3 is TGTGCCAGCTCACGCCTTGAGGCGGGGATGAACACTGAAGCTTTCTTT. Translation: CASSRLEAGMNTEAFF.

V and J are TRBV7-7 and TRBJ2-2; D perhaps matches TRBD1 (6 bases). Germline V lookup: CDR1 SSHAT, CDR2 FNYEAQ (reference sequence). Trimming pared 5 bases from V and 4 bases from J, leaving 17 bases between. The CDR3 runs 16 residues. The CDR3 nucleotides are TGTGCCAGCAGCGCAGAGGGGGACCCGAGCACCGGGGAGCTGTTTTTT. Amino acids: CASSAEGDPSTGELFF.

The genes are TRBV18 and TRBJ1-3, with 7 bases aligning to TRBD1. Per germline, CDR1 KGHSH and CDR2 LQKENI. The trim removed 4 bases at V and 4 bases at J, leaving 10 bases unmatched. The CDR3 covers 16 residues. In nucleotides, the CDR3 is TGTGCCAGCTCACAGGAACAGGGGCGGACGGGAAACACCATATATTTT. This encodes CASSQEQGRTGNTIYF.

This sequence joins TRBV6-2 or TRBV6-3 and TRBJ2-2; no firm D call. The CDR3 is made up of 13 amino acids. V was trimmed by 4 bases and J by 4 bases, leaving 7 bases between them. Germline V gene lookup returns CDR1 MNHEY and CDR2 SVGEGT. CDR3 amino acids: CASSSYSTGELFF. The CDR3 DNA reads as TGTGCCAGCAGTTCGTACAGCACCGGGGAGCTGTTTTTT.

The chain is built from TRBV3-1 (or the pseudogene TRBV3-2) and TRBJ2-1, with 7 positions matching TRBD2. Germline assignment: CDR1 LGHDT and CDR2 YNNKEL (reference sequence). This CDR3 has 18 residues. V trimming: 0 bases; J trimming: 9 bases; junction bases outside the gene matches: 17. The CDR3 loop is CASSQEKEGRESNGEQFF. DNA for the CDR3: TGTGCCAGCAGCCAAGAAAAAGAGGGGCGGGAGAGTAACGGTGAGCAGTTCTTC.

J is TRBJ1-5 and V is TRBV7-4; TRBD1 matches 7 bases. The V gene end was trimmed by 2 bases and the J gene end by 3 bases; junction bases not matched to a gene: 13. This CDR3 is built from 18 residues. The V gene's germline CDR1 is SGHVT and CDR2 SQSDAQ. The CDR3 here is CASSLNGRDRDYNQPQHF. The CDR3 DNA is TGTGCCAGCAGCTTAAACGGACGCGACAGGGATTACAATCAGCCCCAGCATTTT.

DNA for the CDR3: TGTGCCAGCAGCCCCGGGGTAGCGCTCTCCTACGAGCAGTACTTC. Translation gives CASSPGVALSYEQYF. This chain connects TRBV7-6 to TRBJ2-7, with a weak D call TRBD2 (5 bases). This CDR3 is 15 amino acids long. Trimming pared 5 bases from V and 0 bases from J, leaving 14 bases between. Germline V gene sequence: CDR1 SGHVS, CDR2 FNYEAQ.

The V call is TRBV5-4, the J call TRBJ2-1; 7 bases are shared with TRBD2. Looked up from germline, CDR1 is SGHNT and CDR2 is YYREEE (reference sequence). This CDR3 is built from 13 residues. J was trimmed by 8 bases and V by 4 bases; bases with no gene match: 6. The CDR3 is CASSLRLADEQFF. As DNA, the CDR3 is TGTGCCAGCAGCCTTCGACTAGCCGATGAGCAGTTCTTC.

The chain combines TRBV7-2 with TRBJ1-4; D not certain. Between the trimmed V and J ends, which lost 5 bases and 5 bases, there was a span of 9 bases. Germline V gene sequence: CDR1 SGHTA, CDR2 FQGNSA. This CDR3 spans 13 amino acids. The CDR3 sequence: CASSPDGNEKLFF. CDR3 sequence (DNA): TGTGCCAGCAGCCCTGACGGGAATGAAAAACTGTTTTTT.

This clone appeared a single time. This CDR3 reads CASSPGTGDQPQHF. CDR3 DNA: TGTGCCAGCAGTCCGGGGACAGGGGATCAGCCCCAGCATTTT. This chain links TRBV28 with TRBJ1-5; 10 bases are shared with TRBD1. Trimming took 5 bases from V and 5 from J; bases not matched to a gene: 3. Germline lookup yields CDR1 MDHEN and CDR2 SYDVKM. The CDR3 has 14 residues.

The rearrangement links TRBV19 to TRBJ2-3, with D unresolved. CDR1 is LNHDA and CDR2 is SQIVND in the germline V gene (reference sequence). V was clipped by 1 base and J by 3 bases, with 11 bases between them. The CDR3 is made up of 15 amino acids. The CDR3 here is CASSIGLRGTDTQYF. CDR3 coding DNA: TGTGCCAGTAGTATAGGACTCCGAGGTACAGATACGCAGTATTTT.

The chain carries TRBV10-3 and TRBJ1-2; 11 bases agree with TRBD1. With 4 bases clipped from V and 1 base from J, the junction kept 5 bases outside the gene matches. There are 16 residues in the CDR3. Germline V gene data show CDR1 as ENHRY and CDR2 as SYGVKD. CDR3 sequence: CAISAGQGVGNYGYTF. The CDR3 DNA reads as TGTGCCATCAGTGCGGGACAGGGGGTTGGTAACTATGGCTACACCTTC.

The rearrangement links TRBV7-8 to TRBJ1-2, with 9 bases fitting TRBD1. CDR1 is SGHVS, CDR2 FQNEAQ, per germline. The trim removed 5 bases at V and 3 bases at J, leaving 4 bases unmatched. The CDR3 is 14 amino acids. The CDR3 region is CASSPRDRDYGYTF. CDR3 DNA: TGTGCCAGCAGCCCCCGGGACAGGGACTATGGCTACACCTTC.

This chain uses TRBV24-1 with TRBJ2-5; D remains ambiguous. CDR1 is KGHDR and CDR2 is SFDVKD in the germline V gene. The V end was cut by 5 bases, the J end by 0 bases, with 6 bases between. This CDR3 has 13 residues. For the CDR3, the DNA is TGTGCCACCAGTGCCGGGTACCAAGAGACCCAGTACTTC. Translated, it gives CATSAGYQETQYF.

The chain couples TRBV15 to TRBJ1-4, with D maybe TRBD1 (6 bases). V lost 1 base, J lost 6 bases, and 15 bases lay in between. Germline V lookup: CDR1 LNHNV, CDR2 YYDKDF (reference sequence). The CDR3 extends over 16 amino acids. This CDR3 reads CATSRGDQGRDEKLFF. As DNA, the CDR3 is TGTGCCACCAGCAGAGGAGATCAGGGGCGCGATGAAAAACTGTTTTTT.

This clone has more than one count but fewer than ten. The chain uses TRBV7-9 and TRBJ1-3, with a weak D call TRBD1 (5 bases). The CDR3 extends over 17 amino acids. CDR1 and CDR2 from the germline V gene are SEHNR and FQNEAQ (reference sequence). V was clipped by 6 bases and J by 0 bases, with 18 bases between them. CDR3 sequence reads: CASSVQGPTYSGNTIYF. The CDR3 region has the DNA TGTGCCAGCAGTGTTCAGGGTCCCACTTACTCTGGAAACACCATATATTTT.

CDR3 in DNA: TGTGCCAGCACCAACCTCGGGAACACTGAAGCTTTCTTT. It codes for CASTNLGNTEAFF. This sequence joins TRBV27 and TRBJ1-1; no reliable D call. Germline CDR1 is MNHEY and CDR2 is SMNVEV (reference sequence). The CDR3 has 13 amino acids. The germline V and J ends were trimmed by 7 bases and 1 base, with 10 bases remaining between them.

The chain links TRBV24-1 to TRBJ1-5; D not certain. Germline loops: CDR1 KGHDR, CDR2 SFDVKD. This CDR3 contains 17 residues. V gave up 4 bases and J gave up 10 bases, with 25 bases separating them. CDR3 bases: TGTGCCACCAGTGACCCTCTCCCAAGAATAGCAATCAGCCCCCAGCATTTT. This sequence encodes CATSDPLPRIAISPQHF.

The V and J genes are TRBV7-6 and TRBJ2-5, with 9 bases aligning to TRBD2. The CDR3 sequence is 16 residues long. Germline CDR1 and CDR2: SGHVS and FNYEAQ. J lost 4 bases, V lost 0 bases, and 6 bases had no gene match. The CDR3 nucleotides are TGTGCCAGCAGCTTAGCGGCGGGAGGGCCGATAGAGACCCAGTACTTC. This translates into CASSLAAGGPIETQYF.